The 4 T cell receptor beta chains presented below share a single source sample, sequenced in a study of OX40 agonist ivuxolimab in advanced cancers. Only in-frame clones appear in the TCRdb table, and some are missing; sequencing was by immunoSEQ multiplex PCR. The sample lists about 66,000 clones; approximately 90% were seen once. This specimen consisted of CD4+ or CD8+ T cells sorted from blood, obtained in a trial of the OX40 agonist ivuxolimab. These receptors all stem from an adult with an advanced solid tumor such as melanoma, head and neck, liver or kidney cancer.

The chain combines TRBV9 with TRBJ1-3, with unresolved D. Germline V gives CDR1 SGDLS, CDR2 YYNGEE. This CDR3 has 14 residues. V gave up 2 bases and J gave up 4 bases, with 10 bases separating them. Here the CDR3 DNA reads TGTGCCAGCAGCGTTCCAGGAGGAGGAAACACCATATATTTT. Its translation: CASSVPGGGNTIYF. Based on the CDR3 plus reference TRBV9 and TRBJ1-3, the full variable domain is DSGVTQTPKHLITATGQRVTLRCSPRSGDLSVYWYQQSLDQGLQFLIQYYNGEERAKGNILERFSAQQFPDLHSELNLSSLELGDSALYFCASSVPGGGNTIYFGEGSWLTVV.

This chain links TRBV6-5 with TRBJ1-3; D is uncertain. The CDR3 runs to 16 residues. Trimming took off 2 bases at V and 3 bases at J, with 14 bases between the two ends. Germline V gene lookup returns CDR1 MNHEY and CDR2 SVGAGI. The CDR3 is CASSYEGSGFGNTIYF. The CDR3 coding sequence is TGTGCCAGCAGTTACGAGGGCTCTGGATTTGGAAACACCATATATTTT.

The rearrangement uses TRBV7-2 and TRBJ1-3; D is perhaps TRBD1 (6 bases). This CDR3 comprises 16 residues. V was pared by 4 bases and J by 4 bases, with 17 bases between. Germline loops: CDR1 SGHTA, CDR2 FQGNSA. CDR3 amino acids: CASSSSPGDLGNTIYF. The CDR3 DNA sequence: TGTGCCAGCAGCTCGAGCCCAGGGGACTTAGGAAACACCATATATTTT.

The chain has TRBV5-1 and TRBJ1-1, with D perhaps TRBD1 (6 bases). Trimming stripped 5 bases from V and 4 bases from J, with 15 bases between. The CDR3 sequence is 14 residues long. Germline V gene lookup returns CDR1 SGHRS and CDR2 YFSETQ. The CDR3 region is CASSPLQGSTEAFF. The CDR3, as DNA: TGCGCCAGCAGTCCCCTACAGGGTTCCACTGAAGCTTTCTTT.